Listed here are 27 T cell receptor beta chains from one sample, sequenced in a study of CD4 and CD8 cells across lung adenocarcinoma regions. Each CDR3 protein is one row after TCRdb ran MiXCR on the PCR reads. Found here are around 18,000 distinct CDR3 sequences, 40% to 60% of them singletons; the top ten hold 30% to 40%. Sequenced sample: CD8+ T cells from the margin of a lung tumor. These receptors were taken from a male donor with lung adenocarcinoma. The CD4 and CD8 labels of this study may be unreliable.

There are many counts of this clonotype. The CDR3 is CASNTGGGGYF. As DNA, the CDR3 is TGTGCCAGCAATACAGGGGGCGGAGGGTACTTC. The chain joins TRBV6-5 to TRBJ2-5; 9 bases are shared with TRBD1. After removal of 7 bases from V and 13 bases from J, the junction contained 7 bases not matched to a gene. The CDR3 covers 11 residues. Germline V lookup: CDR1 MNHEY, CDR2 SVGAGI.

V usage is TRBV14 and J usage is TRBJ2-1, with 9 bases that match TRBD2. The germline V gene encodes CDR1 SGHDN and CDR2 FVKESK. The CDR3 totals 19 residues. With 5 bases clipped from V and 10 bases from J, the junction kept 24 bases outside the gene matches. The CDR3 bases are TGTGCCAGCAGCAAGCATGGGGCGGGAGGGCCTCTTACGGGGCGAGAGCAGTTCTTC. It codes for CASSKHGAGGPLTGREQFF.

The rearrangement joins TRBV11-3 to TRBJ2-5; D is uncertain. This CDR3 is built from 13 residues. CDR1 is SGHNT and CDR2 is YENEEA in the germline V gene. With 5 bases removed from V and 2 bases from J, the gap between germline ends came to 9 bases. Written as DNA, the CDR3 is TGTGCCAGCAGCCAAGGACCTCAAGAGACCCAGTACTTC. Amino acid sequence: CASSQGPQETQYF.

This clonotype was counted at least ten times. The V call is TRBV12-5, the J call TRBJ2-3; D perhaps matches TRBD1 (5 bases). The germline gives CDR1 LGHNT, CDR2 FRNRAP. This CDR3 is built from 15 residues. Trimming took 7 bases from V and 4 from J, leaving 18 bases between them. For the CDR3, the DNA is TGTGCTAGTGTGGATAAGGGGATCGGGCCAGATACGCAGTATTTT. Its translation: CASVDKGIGPDTQYF.

The chain uses TRBV6-1 and TRBJ2-1, with D uncertain. This CDR3 has 13 amino acids. CDR1 is MNHNS and CDR2 is SASEGT in the germline V gene. V was pared by 4 bases and J by 5 bases, with 9 bases between. The CDR3 DNA follows: TGTGCCAGCAGTGGGAGACGAGACAATGAGCAGTTCTTC. Translation gives CASSGRRDNEQFF.

V usage is TRBV6-1 and J usage is TRBJ1-1; no clear D gene. V dropped 2 bases and J dropped 0 bases, with 10 bases sitting between them. The CDR3 is 15 amino acids. The V gene's germline CDR1 is MNHNS and CDR2 SASEGT. The CDR3 loop is CASSEQGRMNTEAFF. DNA for the CDR3: TGTGCCAGCAGTGAACAAGGGCGTATGAACACTGAAGCTTTCTTT.

Concerning this clonotype: At one of its ends the junction is not consistent with the germline gene, which may arise from a read error. The chain couples TRBV6-1 to TRBJ2-6; D may be TRBD2 (5 bases). Germline CDR1 MNHNS, CDR2 SASEGT. The CDR3 extends over 16 amino acids. The CDR3 here is CACSVSGMGVKNTQYF. As DNA, the CDR3 is TGTGCCTGCAGTGTCTCCGGGATGGGAGTTAAAAACACTCAGTATTTC.

This clonotype was observed a handful of times. The chain carries TRBV14 and TRBJ2-1, with 12 positions matching TRBD2. This CDR3 is built from 17 residues. The germline CDR1 and CDR2 sequences are SGHDN and FVKESK. Trimming cost V 0 bases and J 6 bases; bases outside gene matches: 6. CDR3 protein: CASSQDRLAGAGNEQFF. Written as DNA, the CDR3 is TGTGCCAGCAGCCAAGATAGACTAGCGGGAGCGGGCAATGAGCAGTTCTTC.

Concerning this clonotype: The junction does not match germline at one end; this may be a read error. The genes are TRBV10-1 and TRBJ2-3, with D possibly called TRBD1 or TRBD2 (5 bases each). The V gene's germline CDR1 is WNHNN and CDR2 SYGVQD (reference sequence). This CDR3 is built from 14 residues. CDR3 sequence (DNA): TGCGGCAGCACGGGGCTGTGGGGCAAAGATACGCAGTATTTC. Protein sequence: CGSTGLWGKDTQYF.

This sequence joins TRBV6-1 and TRBJ2-3; D is tentatively TRBD1 or TRBD2 (6 bases each). TRBJ2-7 matches the DNA end more closely, so the J call is doubtful. The CDR3 totals 17 residues. From germline, CDR1 is MNHNS and CDR2 SASEGT. The CDR3, as DNA: TGTGCCAGCAGTGGGGGGACTGGGGGCCGTGACCCAGATACGCAGTACTTC. This sequence encodes CASSGGTGGRDPDTQYF.

This rearrangement joins TRBV27 to TRBJ2-1; 7 bases map to TRBD2. This CDR3 comprises 14 residues. Germline values: CDR1 MNHEY, CDR2 SMNVEV (reference sequence). The trim removed 6 bases at V and 1 base at J, leaving 3 bases unmatched. CDR3 coding DNA: TGTGCCAGCAGAGGCGGGAGTTCCTACAATGAGCAGTTCTTC. Protein: CASRGGSSYNEQFF.

This chain joins TRBV10-1 and TRBJ2-2; 10 bases fit TRBD2. The germline gives CDR1 WNHNN, CDR2 SYGVQD (reference sequence). The CDR3 totals 17 residues. The V and J ends lost 0 bases and 3 bases, in that order; junction bases with no gene match: 4. In nucleotides, the CDR3 is TGCGCCAGCAGTGAGTCCCTAGCGGGAGACGACACCGGGGAGCTGTTTTTT. Its translation: CASSESLAGDDTGELFF.

About this clonotype itself: At one end the junction does not follow the germline gene, possibly because of a read error. The chain carries TRBV6-1 and TRBJ2-3, with D perhaps matching TRBD2 (5 bases). The germline gives CDR1 MNHNS, CDR2 SASEGT. The CDR3 totals 16 residues. The CDR3 loop is CASSGTRARSTDAQFF. CDR3 coding DNA: TGTGCCAGCAGTGGAACGCGGGCTAGGAGCACAGATGCGCAGTTCTTT.

As for this clonotype: One junction end does not reproduce the germline sequence, and a read error may be involved. This rearrangement joins TRBV6-1 to TRBJ2-1; no reliable D call. CDR3 length: 15 amino acids. Germline V gene lookup returns CDR1 MNHNS and CDR2 SASEGT. This CDR3 is CASSLTSISSDEQFF. For the CDR3, the DNA is TGTGCCAGCAGCTTGACGAGCATAAGTTCCGATGAGCAGTTCTTT.

Only a few counts were recorded for this clonotype. V and J are TRBV10-1 and TRBJ1-3; no firm D call. V was pared by 2 bases and J by 1 base, with 9 bases between. This CDR3 contains 15 residues. Germline V gene data show CDR1 as WNHNN and CDR2 as SYGVQD (reference sequence). CDR3 coding DNA: TGCGCCAGCAGTGAGGCTCCCGGTTCTGGAAACACCATATATTTT. Translated: CASSEAPGSGNTIYF.

This clonotype was counted only a few times. V and J are TRBV6-2 or TRBV6-3 and TRBJ2-6, with D unclear. V lost 3 bases, J lost 0 bases, and 9 bases lay in between. CDR1 is MNHEY and CDR2 is SVGEGT in the germline V gene. The CDR3 covers 16 residues. The CDR3 bases are TGTGCCAGCAGTTATCGGGTCCTCTCTGGGGCCAACGTCCTGACTTTC. It translates to CASSYRVLSGANVLTF.

Remarks on this clonotype: At one boundary the junction diverges from the germline segment, which might be a read error. This rearrangement joins TRBV6-1 to TRBJ2-4, with a possible D match to TRBD2 (6 bases). Germline lookup yields CDR1 MNHNS and CDR2 SASEGT. This CDR3 is built from 16 residues. The DNA for the CDR3 is TGTGCCAGCAGTGAAGCGGGGCCGGGGGTCAAAAACACGCAGTACTTT. Protein sequence: CASSEAGPGVKNTQYF.

As regards this clonotype: The CDR3 ends on some other residue instead of the conserved phenylalanine or tryptophan, so this is likely a read error. The genes are TRBV10-2 and TRBJ2-5; D remains unclear. Trimming cost V 3 bases and J 0 bases, with 5 bases left between them. Germline V gene lookup returns CDR1 WSHSY and CDR2 SAAADI. The length of the CDR3 is 13 residues. CDR3 sequence: CASSDVYQETQYP. The CDR3 nucleotides are TGCGCCAGCAGTGACGTCTACCAAGAGACCCAGTACCCC.

Sample share makes this clonotype medium-sized. The V gene is TRBV6-1, the J gene TRBJ2-1, with 10 bases fitting TRBD1. V gave up 0 bases and J gave up 2 bases; unmatched junction bases: 4. CDR3 length: 17 residues. From germline, CDR1 is MNHNS and CDR2 SASEGT. The chain's CDR3 is CASSEAGTGVTYNEQFF. The DNA for the CDR3 is TGTGCCAGCAGTGAAGCAGGGACAGGGGTGACCTACAATGAGCAGTTCTTC.

As concerns this clonotype: An end of the junction does not agree with germline; a read error may underlie this. The chain carries TRBV6-5 and TRBJ2-3; possibly TRBD1 or TRBD2 for D (5 bases each). This CDR3 region has 15 residues. CDR1 MNHEY and CDR2 SVGAGI come from the germline V gene. CDR3 protein: CASGYGARDTETQYF. Written as DNA, the CDR3 is TGTGCCAGCGGTTACGGGGCACGTGACACAGAGACGCAGTATTTT.

Many counts were recorded for this clonotype. The genes are TRBV7-8 and TRBJ2-5; TRBD1 is a possible D gene (6 bases). This CDR3 comprises 16 residues. V was shortened by 5 bases and J by 2 bases, with 18 bases between the two germline ends. Per the germline V gene, CDR1 is SGHVS and CDR2 is FQNEAQ. CDR3 loop: CASSPHTGFEQETQYF. The DNA of the CDR3 is TGTGCCAGCAGCCCTCACACAGGGTTCGAGCAAGAGACCCAGTACTTC.

V usage is TRBV15 and J usage is TRBJ2-1, with 10 bases identical to TRBD1. The ends lost 5 bases at V and 6 bases at J; junction bases unmatched: 7. The germline gives CDR1 LNHNV, CDR2 YYDKDF (reference sequence). This CDR3 has 15 residues. The CDR3: CATSPKDRGGNEQFF. DNA for the CDR3: TGTGCCACCAGCCCTAAGGACAGGGGGGGCAATGAGCAGTTCTTC.

The chain links TRBV4-1 to TRBJ2-1, with 7 nucleotides matching TRBD1. With 2 bases clipped from V and 7 bases from J, the junction kept 11 bases outside the gene matches. This CDR3 has 16 residues. The germline gives CDR1 MGHRA, CDR2 YSYEKL. Here the CDR3 reads CASSQRFPGQLNEQFF. For the CDR3, the DNA is TGCGCCAGCAGCCAACGATTCCCGGGACAGCTTAATGAGCAGTTCTTC.

The CDR3 reads CASSFLGRVSEQFF. DNA of the CDR3: TGTGCCAGCAGTTTTTTGGGTCGTGTGAGTGAGCAGTTCTTC. This chain connects TRBV27 to TRBJ2-1; D ambiguous. This CDR3 region has 14 residues. The germline V gene encodes CDR1 MNHEY and CDR2 SMNVEV (reference sequence). V shed 3 bases and J shed 9 bases, with 15 bases lying between them.

The chain carries TRBV10-2 and TRBJ2-4, with D perhaps assigned TRBD1 or TRBD2 (5 bases each). Germline V lookup: CDR1 WSHSY, CDR2 SAAADI. The CDR3 consists of 14 residues. Trimming took off 8 bases at V and 0 bases at J, with 11 bases between the two ends. CDR3 coding DNA: TGCGCCAGCTCGGGGCTGGGAGCCAAAAACATTCAGTACTTC. Protein: CASSGLGAKNIQYF.

This clonotype is medium-sized within its sample. Here the CDR3 DNA reads TGTGCCAGCAAGCAACTACTAAGCACAGATACGCAGTATTTT. Protein sequence: CASKQLLSTDTQYF. The rearrangement joins TRBV6-1 to TRBJ2-3; unclear D gene. From germline, CDR1 is MNHNS and CDR2 SASEGT. The length of the CDR3 is 14 residues. With 7 bases removed from V and 0 bases from J, the gap between germline ends came to 11 bases.

The chain carries TRBV12-3 or TRBV12-4 and TRBJ2-4; D is tentatively TRBD1 or TRBD2 (6 bases each). Trimming removed 5 bases from V and 1 base from J, with 12 bases in between. There are 15 residues in the CDR3. CDR3 sequence reads: CASSRRGEAKNIQYF. The CDR3 nucleotides read TGTGCCAGCAGTCGAAGGGGGGAGGCCAAAAACATTCAGTACTTC.